The clone carrying this T cell receptor (beta chain) showed up just a few times. The antigen remains undetermined. TCRdb fed the reads into MiXCR, producing one record per CDR3 protein. The sample shows over 250,000 distinct CDR3 sequences, 22% of them seen only once. These data come from a study of T cell repertoires in cytomegalovirus infection. Whole-study findings and limits: Across the ex vivo response, the dominant clonotypes were HLA-C-restricted CMV-specific TCR beta clonotypes. Carriers of CMV and the relevant HLA type were discriminated by public TCR beta frequency.

The sequence came from a human donor in good health (CMV status not recorded). Some clones in this sample may be carry-over from other donors' samples. The sample was cultured PBMCs, taken from culture after CMV antigen stimulation.

The CDR3 DNA follows: TGTGCCAGCAGTTTTCCCGACAGGGGGGACTACGAGCAGTACTTC. This sequence encodes CASSFPDRGDYEQYF. The chain joins TRBV12-3 or TRBV12-4 to TRBJ2-7; 9 nucleotides agree with TRBD1. The CDR3 loop spans 15 amino acids. Unmatched junction bases numbered 6, after V lost 3 bases and J lost 3 bases.